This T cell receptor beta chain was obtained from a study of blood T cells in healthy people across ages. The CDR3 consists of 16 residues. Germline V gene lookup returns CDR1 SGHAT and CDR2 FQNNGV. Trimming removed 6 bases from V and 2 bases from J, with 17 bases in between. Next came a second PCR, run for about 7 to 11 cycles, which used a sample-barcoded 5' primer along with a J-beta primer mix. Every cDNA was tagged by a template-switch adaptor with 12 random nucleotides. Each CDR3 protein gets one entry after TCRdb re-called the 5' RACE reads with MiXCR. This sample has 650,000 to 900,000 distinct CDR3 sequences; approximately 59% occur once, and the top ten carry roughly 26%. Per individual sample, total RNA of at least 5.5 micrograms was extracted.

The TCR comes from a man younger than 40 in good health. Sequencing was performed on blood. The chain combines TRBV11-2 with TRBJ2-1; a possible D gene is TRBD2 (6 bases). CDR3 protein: CASSLPGVLAYNEQFF. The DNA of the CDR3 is TGTGCCAGCAGTCTCCCGGGAGTTCTCGCCTACAATGAGCAGTTCTTC.